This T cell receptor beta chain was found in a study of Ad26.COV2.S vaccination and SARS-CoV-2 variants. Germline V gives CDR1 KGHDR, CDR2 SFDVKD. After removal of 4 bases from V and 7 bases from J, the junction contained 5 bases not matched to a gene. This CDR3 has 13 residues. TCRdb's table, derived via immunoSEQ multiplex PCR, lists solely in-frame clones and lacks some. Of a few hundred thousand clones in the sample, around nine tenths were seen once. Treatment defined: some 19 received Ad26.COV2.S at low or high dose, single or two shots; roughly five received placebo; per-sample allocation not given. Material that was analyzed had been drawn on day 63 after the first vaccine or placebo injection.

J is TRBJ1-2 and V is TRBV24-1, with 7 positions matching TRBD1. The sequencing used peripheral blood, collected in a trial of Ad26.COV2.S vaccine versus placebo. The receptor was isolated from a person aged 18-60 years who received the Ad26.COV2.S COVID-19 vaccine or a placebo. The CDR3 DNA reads TGTGCCACCAGTGAGGAGGCAGGGGGTGGCTACACCTTC. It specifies CATSEEAGGGYTF.